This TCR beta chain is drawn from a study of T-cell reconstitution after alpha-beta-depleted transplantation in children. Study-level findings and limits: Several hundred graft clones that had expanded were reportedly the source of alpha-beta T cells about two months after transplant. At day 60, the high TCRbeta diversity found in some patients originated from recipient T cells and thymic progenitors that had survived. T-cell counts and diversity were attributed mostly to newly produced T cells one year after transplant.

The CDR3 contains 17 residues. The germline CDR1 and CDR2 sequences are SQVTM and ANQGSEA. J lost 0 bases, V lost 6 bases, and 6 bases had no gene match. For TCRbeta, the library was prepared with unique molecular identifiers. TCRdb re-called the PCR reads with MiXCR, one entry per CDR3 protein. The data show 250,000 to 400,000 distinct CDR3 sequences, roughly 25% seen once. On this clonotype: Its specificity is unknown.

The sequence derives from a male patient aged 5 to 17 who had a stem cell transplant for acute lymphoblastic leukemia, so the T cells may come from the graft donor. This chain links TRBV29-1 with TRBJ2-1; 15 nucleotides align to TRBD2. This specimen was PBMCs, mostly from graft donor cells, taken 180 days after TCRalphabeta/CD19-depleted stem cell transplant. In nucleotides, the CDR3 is TGCAGCGTACTCGGGACTAGCGGGAGGAGCTCCTACAATGAGCAGTTCTTC. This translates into CSVLGTSGRSSYNEQFF.